This TCR beta chain was sequenced in a study of blood T cell repertoires in COVID-19. Across the study: Acute and convalescent COVID-19 samples came from the United States, Italy and Spain. T cells, B-cell-depleted T cells, or PBMCs supplied cDNA or gDNA.

Authors' processing steps: By means of reference gene primer amplification, nucleated cell counts were estimated. Libraries were prepared by immunoSEQ multiplex PCR; TCRdb keeps only in-frame clonotypes and omits some of them. Clone size and the V and J calls come from that table; the DNA yielded D and trimming. Among more than 65,000 clones listed, 70% to 85% were seen once. The CDR3 has 16 amino acids. Trimming shortened V by 4 bases and J by 4 bases, and 19 bases separated the two germline ends. Germline assignment: CDR1 LGHNA and CDR2 YSLEER. The chain couples TRBV4-3 to TRBJ1-2, with D hard to call. Material for sequencing was peripheral blood. The receptor was isolated from a woman in her 70s with acute or convalescent COVID-19. In DNA, the CDR3 is TGCGCCAGCAGCCGTGATTTGGATATATACAGCTATGGCTACACCTTC. Protein: CASSRDLDIYSYGYTF.